The entry below describes one T cell receptor (beta chain). This specimen comes from a study of T cell responses to AZD1222 COVID-19 vaccine. Profiled with immunoSEQ multiplex PCR; TCRdb holds only in-frame clones, not every one. The sample includes more than 150,000 clones, approximately 90% of them seen just once. The clonotype originates from an adult in good health. Sequenced material: peripheral blood, taken on day 0 of AZD1222 vaccination.

Here the CDR3 reads CASTRSGGPGNTIYF. CDR3 nucleotide sequence: TGTGCCAGCACCCGATCAGGGGGGCCTGGAAACACCATATATTTT. The genes are TRBV6-5 and TRBJ1-3, with TRBD1 matching over 7 bases. The CDR3 runs 15 residues. V was pared by 7 bases and J by 2 bases, with 8 bases of the junction left unmatched. The germline V gene has CDR1 MNHEY and CDR2 SVGAGI.